Sequencing of this TCR beta chain was carried out in a study of T-cell memory formation after mild COVID-19. Study in general: Clusters of TCRs were largely donor specific.

General observations from the study: Memory cells collected pre-infection included some clones that later responded, suggesting cross-reactive memory joined. Among clones contracting day 15 to 85, CD4/CD8 was balanced, whereas later expanders leaned CD4+. Researchers report contracting CD4+ clones mostly in CM and EM, with CD8+ clones in EMRA.

Germline CDR1 SEHNR, CDR2 FQNEAQ (reference sequence). With V trimmed by 5 bases and J by 0 bases, 11 bases remained unmatched. There are 18 residues in the CDR3. A few counts support this clonotype. As yet, its antigen is unknown. TCRdb ran MiXCR on the 5' RACE reads and lists one entry per CDR3 protein. The table lists about 49,000 distinct CDR3 sequences, about 28% of them singletons. The chain has TRBV7-9 and TRBJ2-1; the match to TRBD2 covers 9 bases. The sequence came from a man younger than 30 who had mild COVID-19 (a few samples of this study predate the infection). Cell type and time point are not known. Material: PBMCs or a T cell subset sorted from them (not recorded which). This chain's CDR3 is CASSPRSGGQSSYNEQFF. The CDR3, as DNA: TGTGCCAGCAGCCCCCGTAGCGGGGGCCAGAGCTCCTACAATGAGCAGTTCTTC.